This entry is about one T cell receptor beta chain. Antigen unknown. Separate cDNA molecules each had unique molecular identifiers attached to them. MiXCR was run by TCRdb on the 5' RACE reads, yielding one entry per CDR3 protein. The table has 97,000 or so distinct CDR3 sequences, roughly 9.6% seen once; the top ten hold approximately 4.7%. Looked up from germline, CDR1 is LNHDA and CDR2 is SQIVND (reference sequence). This CDR3 has 14 residues. The trim removed 6 bases at V and 0 bases at J, leaving 0 bases unmatched. The sample comes from a study of early T cells in non-severe SARS-CoV-2 infection. As for the study in general: Sequencing used unsorted whole-blood bulk RNA, so chains lack pairing. Findings of the study overall: Using VDJdb, the matching emphasized anti-spike CD8 responses while missing private and CD4 specificities.

The source was whole blood, collected at baseline. This chain links TRBV19 with TRBJ2-2; TRBD1 agrees at 8 bases. The receptor was isolated from an adult who was a healthcare worker with PCR-confirmed SARS-CoV-2 infection or an uninfected control (not recorded which). The CDR3 DNA reads as TGTGCCAGTAGACAGGGGGCGAACACCGGGGAGCTGTTTTTT. Translation gives CASRQGANTGELFF.